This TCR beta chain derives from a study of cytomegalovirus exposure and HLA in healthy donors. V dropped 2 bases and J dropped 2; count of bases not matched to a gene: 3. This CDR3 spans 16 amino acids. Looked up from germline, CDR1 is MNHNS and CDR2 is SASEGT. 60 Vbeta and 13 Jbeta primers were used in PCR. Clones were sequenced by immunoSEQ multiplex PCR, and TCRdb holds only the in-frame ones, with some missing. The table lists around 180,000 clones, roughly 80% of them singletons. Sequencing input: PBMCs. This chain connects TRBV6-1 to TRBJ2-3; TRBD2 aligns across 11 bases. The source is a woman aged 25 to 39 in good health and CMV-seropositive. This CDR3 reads CASSETSGGITDTQYF. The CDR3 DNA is TGTGCCAGCAGTGAAACTAGCGGGGGAATCACAGATACGCAGTATTTT.